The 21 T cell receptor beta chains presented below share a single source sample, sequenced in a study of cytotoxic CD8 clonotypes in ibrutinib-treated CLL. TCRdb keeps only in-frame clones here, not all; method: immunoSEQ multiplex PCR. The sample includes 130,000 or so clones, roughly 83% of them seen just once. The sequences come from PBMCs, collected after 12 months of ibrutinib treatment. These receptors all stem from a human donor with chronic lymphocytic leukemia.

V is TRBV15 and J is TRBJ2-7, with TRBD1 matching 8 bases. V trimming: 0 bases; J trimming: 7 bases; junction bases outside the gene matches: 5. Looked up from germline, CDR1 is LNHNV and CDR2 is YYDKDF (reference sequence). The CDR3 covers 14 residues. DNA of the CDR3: TGTGCCACCAGCAGAGACAGGGGGCGATGGGAGCAGTACTTC. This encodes CATSRDRGRWEQYF.

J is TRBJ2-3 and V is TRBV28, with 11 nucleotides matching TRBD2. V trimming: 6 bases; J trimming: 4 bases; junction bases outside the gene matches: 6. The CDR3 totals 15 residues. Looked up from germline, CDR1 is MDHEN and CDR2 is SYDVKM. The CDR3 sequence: CASSTSGSFPDTQYF. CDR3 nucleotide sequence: TGTGCCAGCAGCACTAGCGGGAGTTTCCCAGATACGCAGTATTTT.

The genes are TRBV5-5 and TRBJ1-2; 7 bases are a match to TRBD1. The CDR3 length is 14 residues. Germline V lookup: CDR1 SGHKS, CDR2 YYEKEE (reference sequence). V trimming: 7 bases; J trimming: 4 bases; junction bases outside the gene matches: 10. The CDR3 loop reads CASGKARDSYGYTF. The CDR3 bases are TGTGCCAGCGGAAAAGCCCGGGACAGCTATGGCTACACCTTC.

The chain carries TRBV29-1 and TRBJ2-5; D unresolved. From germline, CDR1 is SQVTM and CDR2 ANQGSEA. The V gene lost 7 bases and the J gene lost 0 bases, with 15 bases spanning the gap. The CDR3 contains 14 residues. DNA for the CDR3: TGCAGCGCCCCCCAGGCCTGGGACCAAGAGACCCAGTACTTC. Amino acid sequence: CSAPQAWDQETQYF.

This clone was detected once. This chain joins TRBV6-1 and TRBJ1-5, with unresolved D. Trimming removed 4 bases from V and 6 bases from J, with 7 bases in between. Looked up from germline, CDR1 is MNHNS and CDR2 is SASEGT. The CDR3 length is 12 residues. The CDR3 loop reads CASSVVRQPQHF. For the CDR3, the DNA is TGTGCCAGCAGTGTCGTCCGTCAGCCCCAGCATTTT.

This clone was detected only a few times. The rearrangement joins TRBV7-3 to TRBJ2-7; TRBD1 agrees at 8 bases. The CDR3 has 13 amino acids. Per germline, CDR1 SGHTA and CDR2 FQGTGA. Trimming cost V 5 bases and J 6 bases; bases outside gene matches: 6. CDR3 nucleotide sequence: TGTGCCAGCAGCCCCGACAGGGGCGGCGAGCAGTACTTC. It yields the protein CASSPDRGGEQYF.

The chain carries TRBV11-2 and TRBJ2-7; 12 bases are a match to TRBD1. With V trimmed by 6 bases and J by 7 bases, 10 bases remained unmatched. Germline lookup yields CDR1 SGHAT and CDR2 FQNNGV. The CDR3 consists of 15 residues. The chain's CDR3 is CASRRGRDRGPEQYF. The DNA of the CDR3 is TGTGCCAGCAGGCGAGGGCGGGACAGGGGGCCTGAGCAGTACTTC.

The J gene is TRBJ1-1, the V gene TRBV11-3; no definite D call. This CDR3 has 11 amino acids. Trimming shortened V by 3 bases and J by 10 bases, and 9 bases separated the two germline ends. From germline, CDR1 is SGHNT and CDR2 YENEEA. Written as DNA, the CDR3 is TGTGCCAGCAGCTTGATGAGCGCAGCTTTCTTT. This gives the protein CASSLMSAAFF. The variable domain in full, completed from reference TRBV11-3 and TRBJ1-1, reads EAGVVQSPRYKIIEKKQPVAFWCNPISGHNTLYWYLQNLGQGPELLIRYENEEAVDDSQLPKDRFSAERLKGVDSTLKIQPAELGDSAVYLCASSLMSAAFFGQGTRLTVV.

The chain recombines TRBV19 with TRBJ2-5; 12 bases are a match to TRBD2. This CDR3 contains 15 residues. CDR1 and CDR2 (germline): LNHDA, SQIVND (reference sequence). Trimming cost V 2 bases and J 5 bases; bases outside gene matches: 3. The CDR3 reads CASSILAGGPETQYF. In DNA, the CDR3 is TGTGCCAGTAGTATACTAGCGGGAGGGCCGGAGACCCAGTACTTC.

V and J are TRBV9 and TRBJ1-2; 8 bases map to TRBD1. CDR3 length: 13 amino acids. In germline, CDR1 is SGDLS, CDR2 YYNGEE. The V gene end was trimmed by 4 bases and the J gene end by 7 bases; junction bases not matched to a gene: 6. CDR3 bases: TGTGCCAGCAGCCTTGACAGGGGTCGTGGCTACACCTTC. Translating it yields CASSLDRGRGYTF.

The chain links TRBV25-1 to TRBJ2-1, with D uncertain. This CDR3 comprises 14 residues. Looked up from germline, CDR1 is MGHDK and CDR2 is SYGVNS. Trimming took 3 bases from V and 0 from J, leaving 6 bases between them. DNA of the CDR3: TGTGCCAGCAGTGACGGTAGCTCCTACAATGAGCAGTTCTTC. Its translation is CASSDGSSYNEQFF. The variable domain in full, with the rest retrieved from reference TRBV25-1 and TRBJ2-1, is EADIYQTPRYLVIGTGKKITLECSQTMGHDKMYWYQQDPGMELHLIHYSYGVNSTEKGDLSSESTVSRIRTEHFPLTLESARPSHTSQYLCASSDGSSYNEQFFGPGTRLTVL.

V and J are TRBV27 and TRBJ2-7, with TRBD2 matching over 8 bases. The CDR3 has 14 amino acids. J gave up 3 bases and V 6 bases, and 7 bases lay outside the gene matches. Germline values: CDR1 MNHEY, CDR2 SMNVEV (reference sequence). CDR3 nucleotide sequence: TGTGCCAGCAGCCGAGCGGGAGATAGCTACGAGCAGTACTTC. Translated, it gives CASSRAGDSYEQYF.

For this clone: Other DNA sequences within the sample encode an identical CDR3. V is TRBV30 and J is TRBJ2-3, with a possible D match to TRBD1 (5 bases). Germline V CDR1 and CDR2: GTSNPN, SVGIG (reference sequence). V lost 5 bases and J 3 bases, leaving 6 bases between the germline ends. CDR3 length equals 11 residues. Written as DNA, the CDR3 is TGTGCCTGGTCAGGGACAGATACGCAGTATTTT. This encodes CAWSGTDTQYF.

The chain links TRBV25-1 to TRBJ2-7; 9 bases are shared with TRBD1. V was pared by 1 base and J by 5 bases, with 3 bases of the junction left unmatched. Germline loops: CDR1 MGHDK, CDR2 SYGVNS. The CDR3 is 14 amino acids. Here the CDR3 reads CASSEWGQGDEQYF. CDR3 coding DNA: TGTGCCAGCAGTGAATGGGGACAGGGCGACGAGCAGTACTTC.

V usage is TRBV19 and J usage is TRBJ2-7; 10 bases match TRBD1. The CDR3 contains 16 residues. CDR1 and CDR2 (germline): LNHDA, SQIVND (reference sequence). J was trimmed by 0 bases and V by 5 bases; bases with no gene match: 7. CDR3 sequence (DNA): TGTGCCAGTAGTGTCTTCCGGACAGGGGGCTCCTACGAGCAGTACTTC. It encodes CASSVFRTGGSYEQYF.

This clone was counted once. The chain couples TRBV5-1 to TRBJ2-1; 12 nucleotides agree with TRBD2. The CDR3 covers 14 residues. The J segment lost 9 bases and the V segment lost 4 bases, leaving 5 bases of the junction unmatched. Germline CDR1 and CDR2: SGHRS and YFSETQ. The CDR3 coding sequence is TGCGCCAGCAGCCAAGGACTAGCGGGAAGTGAGCAGTTCTTC. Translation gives CASSQGLAGSEQFF.

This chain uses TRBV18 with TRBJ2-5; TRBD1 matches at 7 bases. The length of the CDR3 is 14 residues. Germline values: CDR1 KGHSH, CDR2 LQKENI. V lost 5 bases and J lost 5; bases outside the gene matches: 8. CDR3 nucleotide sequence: TGTGCCAGCTCATCGGACAGGAATTCTGAGACCCAGTACTTC. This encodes CASSSDRNSETQYF.

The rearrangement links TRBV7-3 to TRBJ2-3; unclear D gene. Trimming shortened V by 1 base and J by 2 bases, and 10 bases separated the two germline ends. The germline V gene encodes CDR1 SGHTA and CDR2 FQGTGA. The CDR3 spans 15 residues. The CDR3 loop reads CASSLNTRYTDTQYF. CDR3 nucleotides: TGTGCCAGCAGCTTAAACACTCGATACACAGATACGCAGTATTTT.

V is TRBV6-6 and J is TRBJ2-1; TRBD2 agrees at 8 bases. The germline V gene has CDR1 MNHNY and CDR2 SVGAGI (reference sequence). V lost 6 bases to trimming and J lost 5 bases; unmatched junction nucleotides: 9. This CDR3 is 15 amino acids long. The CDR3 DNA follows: TGTGCCAGCAGCCCCTTGGCGGGAGGACACAATGAGCAGTTCTTC. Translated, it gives CASSPLAGGHNEQFF.

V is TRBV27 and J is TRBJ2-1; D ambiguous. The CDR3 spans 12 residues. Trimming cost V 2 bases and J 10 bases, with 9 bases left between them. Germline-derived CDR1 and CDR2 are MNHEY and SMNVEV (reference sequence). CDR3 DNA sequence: TGTGCCAGCAGTTTAATTCTAGGGGAGCAGTTCTTC. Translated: CASSLILGEQFF.

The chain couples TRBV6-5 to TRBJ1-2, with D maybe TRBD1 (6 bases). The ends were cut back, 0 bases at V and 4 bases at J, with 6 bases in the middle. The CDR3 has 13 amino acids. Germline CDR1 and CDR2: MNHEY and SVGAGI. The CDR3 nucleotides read TGTGCCAGCAGTTACTCGGACAGCTATGGCTACACCTTC. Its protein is CASSYSDSYGYTF.